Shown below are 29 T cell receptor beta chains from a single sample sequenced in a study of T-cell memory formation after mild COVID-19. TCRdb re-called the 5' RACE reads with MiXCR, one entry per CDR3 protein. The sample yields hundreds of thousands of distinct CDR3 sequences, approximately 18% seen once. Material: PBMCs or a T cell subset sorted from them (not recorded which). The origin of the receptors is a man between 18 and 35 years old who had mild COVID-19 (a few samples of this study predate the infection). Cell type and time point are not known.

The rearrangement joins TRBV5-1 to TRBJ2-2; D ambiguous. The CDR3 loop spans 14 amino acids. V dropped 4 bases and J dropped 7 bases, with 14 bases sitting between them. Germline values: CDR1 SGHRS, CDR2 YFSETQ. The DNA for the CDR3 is TGCGCCAGCAGCCCTTCGAGAGAAGACGGGGAGCTGTTTTTT. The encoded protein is CASSPSREDGELFF.

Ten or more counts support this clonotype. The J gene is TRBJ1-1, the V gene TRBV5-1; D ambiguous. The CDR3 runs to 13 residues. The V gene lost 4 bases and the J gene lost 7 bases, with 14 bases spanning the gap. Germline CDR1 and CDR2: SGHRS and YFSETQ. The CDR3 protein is CASSQPGFDEAFF. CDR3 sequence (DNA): TGCGCCAGCAGCCAACCGGGTTTCGATGAAGCTTTCTTT.

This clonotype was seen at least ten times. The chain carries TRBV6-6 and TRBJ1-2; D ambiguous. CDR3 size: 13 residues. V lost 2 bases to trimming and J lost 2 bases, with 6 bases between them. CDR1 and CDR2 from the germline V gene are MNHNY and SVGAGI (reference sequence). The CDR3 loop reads CASSYPGNYGYTF. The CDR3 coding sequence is TGTGCCAGCAGTTACCCGGGAAACTATGGCTACACCTTC.

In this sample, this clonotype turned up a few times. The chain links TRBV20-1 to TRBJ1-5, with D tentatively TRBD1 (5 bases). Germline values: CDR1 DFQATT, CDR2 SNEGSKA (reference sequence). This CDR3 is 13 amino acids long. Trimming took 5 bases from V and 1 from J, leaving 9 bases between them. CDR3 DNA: TGCAGTGCTCTCCGGGACAGCAATCAGCCCCAGCATTTT. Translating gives CSALRDSNQPQHF.

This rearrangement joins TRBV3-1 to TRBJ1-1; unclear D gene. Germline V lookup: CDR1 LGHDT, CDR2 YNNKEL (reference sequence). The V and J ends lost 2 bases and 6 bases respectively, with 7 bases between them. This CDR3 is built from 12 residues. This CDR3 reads CASSQQWPEAFF. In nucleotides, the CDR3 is TGTGCCAGCAGCCAACAGTGGCCTGAAGCTTTCTTT.

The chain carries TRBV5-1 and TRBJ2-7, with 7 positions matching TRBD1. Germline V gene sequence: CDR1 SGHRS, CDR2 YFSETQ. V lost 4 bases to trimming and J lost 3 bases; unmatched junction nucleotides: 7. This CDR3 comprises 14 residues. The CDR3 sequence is CASSGRQGNYEQYF. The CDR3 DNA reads TGCGCCAGCAGCGGAAGACAGGGTAACTACGAGCAGTACTTC.

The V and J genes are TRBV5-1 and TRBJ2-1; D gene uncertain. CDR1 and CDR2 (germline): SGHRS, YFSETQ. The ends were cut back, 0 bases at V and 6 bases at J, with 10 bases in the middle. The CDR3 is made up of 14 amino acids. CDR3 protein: CASSLARVTNEQFF. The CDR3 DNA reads TGCGCCAGCAGCTTGGCTAGAGTAACCAATGAGCAGTTCTTC.

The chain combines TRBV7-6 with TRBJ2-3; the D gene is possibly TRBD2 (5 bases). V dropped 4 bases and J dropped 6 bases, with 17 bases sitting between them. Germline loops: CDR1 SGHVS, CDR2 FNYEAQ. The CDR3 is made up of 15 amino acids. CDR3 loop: CASSSAGLRGDTQYF. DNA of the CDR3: TGTGCCAGCAGCTCAGCAGGTCTAAGAGGGGATACGCAGTATTTT.

CDR3 sequence reads: CASSRSPDRSFYGYTF. The CDR3 DNA reads TGCGCCAGCAGCCGTAGTCCGGACAGAAGTTTCTATGGCTACACCTTC. This sequence joins TRBV5-1 and TRBJ1-2; TRBD1 might be the D (6 bases). Germline V gene lookup returns CDR1 SGHRS and CDR2 YFSETQ. The CDR3 loop spans 16 amino acids. The ends were cut back, 4 bases at V and 4 bases at J, with 20 bases in the middle.

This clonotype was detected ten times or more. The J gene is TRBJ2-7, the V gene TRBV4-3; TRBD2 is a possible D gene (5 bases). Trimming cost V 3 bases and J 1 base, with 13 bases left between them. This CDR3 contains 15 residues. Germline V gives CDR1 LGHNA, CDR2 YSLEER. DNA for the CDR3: TGCGCCAGCAGCCAGGCCAGCGGTTGGTCCTACGAGCAGTACTTC. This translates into CASSQASGWSYEQYF.

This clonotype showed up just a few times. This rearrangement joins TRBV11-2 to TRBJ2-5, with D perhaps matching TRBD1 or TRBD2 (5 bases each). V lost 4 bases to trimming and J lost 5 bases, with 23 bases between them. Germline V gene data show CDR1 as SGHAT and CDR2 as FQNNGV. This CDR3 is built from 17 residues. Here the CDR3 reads CASSSMSGPGNLETQYF. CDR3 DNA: TGTGCCAGCAGCTCTATGTCGGGGCCCGGTAATTTGGAGACCCAGTACTTC.

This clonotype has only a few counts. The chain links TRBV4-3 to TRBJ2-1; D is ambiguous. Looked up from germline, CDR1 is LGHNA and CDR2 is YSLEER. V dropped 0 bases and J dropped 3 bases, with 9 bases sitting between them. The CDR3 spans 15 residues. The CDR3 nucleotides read TGCGCCAGCAGCCAAGAGGCGACTTACTACAATGAGCAGTTCTTC. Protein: CASSQEATYYNEQFF.

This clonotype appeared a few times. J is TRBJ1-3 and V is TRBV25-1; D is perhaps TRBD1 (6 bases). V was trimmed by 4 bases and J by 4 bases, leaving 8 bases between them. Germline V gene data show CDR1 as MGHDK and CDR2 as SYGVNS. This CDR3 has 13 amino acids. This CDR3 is CASSARGGNTIYF. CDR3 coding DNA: TGTGCCAGCAGTGCCAGGGGCGGAAACACCATATATTTT.

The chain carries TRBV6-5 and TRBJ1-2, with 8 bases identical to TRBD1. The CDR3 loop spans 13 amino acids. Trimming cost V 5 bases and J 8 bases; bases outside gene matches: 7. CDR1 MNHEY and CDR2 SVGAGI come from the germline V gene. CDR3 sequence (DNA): TGTGCCAGCAGTCACCTGACAGGGGAAGGCTACACCTTC. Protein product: CASSHLTGEGYTF.

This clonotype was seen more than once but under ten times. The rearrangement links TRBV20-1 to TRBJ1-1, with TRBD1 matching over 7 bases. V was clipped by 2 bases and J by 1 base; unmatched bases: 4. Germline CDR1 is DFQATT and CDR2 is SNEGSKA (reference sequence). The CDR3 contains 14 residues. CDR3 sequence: CSARLHRGNTEAFF. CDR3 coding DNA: TGCAGTGCTAGACTTCACAGGGGGAACACTGAAGCTTTCTTT.

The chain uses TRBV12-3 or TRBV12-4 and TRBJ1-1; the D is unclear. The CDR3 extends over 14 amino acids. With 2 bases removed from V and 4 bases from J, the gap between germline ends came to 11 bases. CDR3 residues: CASSLYPGTTEAFF. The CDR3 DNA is TGTGCCAGCAGTTTATACCCAGGTACCACTGAAGCTTTCTTT.

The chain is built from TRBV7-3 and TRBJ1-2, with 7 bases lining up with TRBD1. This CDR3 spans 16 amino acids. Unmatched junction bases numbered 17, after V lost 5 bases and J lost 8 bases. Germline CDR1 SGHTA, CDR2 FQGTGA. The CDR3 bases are TGTGCCAGCAGCCTACGGACAGGCCGGAACATGTGGGGCTACACCTTC. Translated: CASSLRTGRNMWGYTF.

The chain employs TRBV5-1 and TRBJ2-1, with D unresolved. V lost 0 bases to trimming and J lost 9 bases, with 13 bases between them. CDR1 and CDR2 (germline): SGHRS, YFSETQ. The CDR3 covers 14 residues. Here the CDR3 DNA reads TGCGCCAGCAGCTTGGGAGTAGCTCGCAGTGAGCAGTTCTTC. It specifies CASSLGVARSEQFF.

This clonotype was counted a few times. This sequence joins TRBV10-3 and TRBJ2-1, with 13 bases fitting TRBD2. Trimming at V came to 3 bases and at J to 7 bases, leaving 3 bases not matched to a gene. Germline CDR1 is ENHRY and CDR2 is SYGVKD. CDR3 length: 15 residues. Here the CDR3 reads CAISDGTSGANEQFF. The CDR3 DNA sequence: TGTGCCATCAGTGATGGGACTAGCGGGGCAAATGAGCAGTTCTTC.

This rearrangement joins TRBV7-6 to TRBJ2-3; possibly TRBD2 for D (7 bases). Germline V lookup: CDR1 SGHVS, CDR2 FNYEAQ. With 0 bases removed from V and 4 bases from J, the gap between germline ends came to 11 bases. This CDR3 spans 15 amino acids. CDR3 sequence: CASSLAGGQADTQYF. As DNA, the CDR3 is TGTGCCAGCAGCTTAGCCGGGGGGCAGGCAGATACGCAGTATTTT.

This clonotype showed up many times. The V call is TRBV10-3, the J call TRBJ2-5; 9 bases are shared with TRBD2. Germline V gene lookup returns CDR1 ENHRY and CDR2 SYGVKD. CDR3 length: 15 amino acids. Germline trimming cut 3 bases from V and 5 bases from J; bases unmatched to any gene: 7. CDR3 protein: CAISEGGGARETQYF. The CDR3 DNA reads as TGTGCCATCAGTGAAGGCGGGGGGGCCCGTGAGACCCAGTACTTC.

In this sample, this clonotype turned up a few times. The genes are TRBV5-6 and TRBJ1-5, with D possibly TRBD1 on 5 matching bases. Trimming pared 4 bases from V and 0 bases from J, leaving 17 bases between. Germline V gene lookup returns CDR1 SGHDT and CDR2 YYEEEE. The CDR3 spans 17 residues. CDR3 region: CASSHRDRDYSNQPQHF. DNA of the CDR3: TGTGCCAGCAGCCACCGGGACCGAGACTATAGCAATCAGCCCCAGCATTTT.

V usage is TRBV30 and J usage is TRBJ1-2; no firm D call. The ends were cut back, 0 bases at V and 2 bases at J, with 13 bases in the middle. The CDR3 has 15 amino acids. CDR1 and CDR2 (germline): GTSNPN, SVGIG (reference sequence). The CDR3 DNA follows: TGTGCCTGGAGTGTACGCGGGAGACCAAACTATGGCTACACCTTC. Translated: CAWSVRGRPNYGYTF.

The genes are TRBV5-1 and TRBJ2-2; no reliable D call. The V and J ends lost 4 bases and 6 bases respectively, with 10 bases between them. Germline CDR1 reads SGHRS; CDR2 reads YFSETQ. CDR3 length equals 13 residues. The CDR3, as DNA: TGCGCCAGCAGCCTGCAATATGCCGGGGAGCTGTTTTTT. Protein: CASSLQYAGELFF.

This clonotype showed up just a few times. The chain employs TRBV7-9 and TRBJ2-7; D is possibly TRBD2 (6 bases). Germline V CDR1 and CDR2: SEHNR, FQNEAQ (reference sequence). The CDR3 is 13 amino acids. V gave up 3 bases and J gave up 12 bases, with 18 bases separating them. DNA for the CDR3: TGTGCCAGCAGCTTTAGGGACGGAGGGTCTTGGTACGTC. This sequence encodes CASSFRDGGSWYV.

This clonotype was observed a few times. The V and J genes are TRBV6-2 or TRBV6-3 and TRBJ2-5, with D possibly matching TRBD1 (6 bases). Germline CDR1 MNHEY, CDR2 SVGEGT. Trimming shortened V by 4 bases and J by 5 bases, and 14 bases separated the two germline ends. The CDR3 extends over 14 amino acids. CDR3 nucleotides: TGTGCCAGCAGTTCCGAAGGGGGTCTTGAGACCCAGTACTTC. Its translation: CASSSEGGLETQYF.

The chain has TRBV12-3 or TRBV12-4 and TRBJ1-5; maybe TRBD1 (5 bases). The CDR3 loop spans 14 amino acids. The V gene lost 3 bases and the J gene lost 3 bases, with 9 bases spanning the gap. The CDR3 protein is CASSFSQANQPQHF. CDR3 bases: TGTGCCAGCAGTTTTTCACAGGCCAATCAGCCCCAGCATTTT.

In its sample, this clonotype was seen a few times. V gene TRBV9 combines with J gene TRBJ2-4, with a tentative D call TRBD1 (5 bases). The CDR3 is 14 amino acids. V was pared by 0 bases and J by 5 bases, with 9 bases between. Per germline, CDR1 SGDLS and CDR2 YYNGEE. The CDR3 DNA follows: TGTGCCAGCAGCGTAGGGGGCAACGAAAACATTCAGTACTTC. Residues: CASSVGGNENIQYF.

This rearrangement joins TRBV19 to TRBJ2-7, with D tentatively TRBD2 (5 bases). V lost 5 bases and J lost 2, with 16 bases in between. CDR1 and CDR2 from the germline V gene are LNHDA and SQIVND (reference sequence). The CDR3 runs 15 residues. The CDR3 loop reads CASSHGSSGTYEQYF. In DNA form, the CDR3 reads TGTGCCAGTAGTCATGGATCGTCCGGGACCTACGAGCAGTACTTC. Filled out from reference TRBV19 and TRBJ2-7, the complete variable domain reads DGGITQSPKYLFRKEGQNVTLSCEQNLNHDAMYWYRQDPGQGLRLIYYSQIVNDFQKGDIAEGYSVSREKKESFPLTVTSAQKNPTAFYLCASSHGSSGTYEQYFGPGTRLTVT.